Below, 27 T cell receptor beta chains from the same sample are listed, as sequenced in a study of cytomegalovirus exposure and HLA in healthy donors (dated by TCRdb to the late 2010s). Library preparation used the immunoSEQ multiplex PCR assay. For the multiplex PCR, a mixture combining 60 forward primers for TCR Vbeta segments and 13 reverse primers for TCR Jbeta segments was used. Held by TCRdb, this immuneACCESS table contains in-frame sequences only and omits some clones. Under half of the omission traces to an unresolved V gene where checked; the cause of the rest is unknown. The table for this sample lists fewer than 200,000 clones; less than 80% of them were counted only once. The biggest ten clones account for more than 0.55% of the sample. The sample was PBMCs. These receptors came from a woman between 35 and 50 years old in good health and CMV-seronegative.

The rearrangement joins TRBV19 to TRBJ2-7, with D possibly being TRBD2 (5 bases). This CDR3 spans 13 amino acids. V lost 2 bases and J 4 bases, leaving 9 bases between the germline ends. The germline CDR1 and CDR2 sequences are LNHDA and SQIVND (reference sequence). The CDR3 nucleotides read TGTGCCAGTAGTATAATCCCGGGGTACGAGCAGTACTTC. This encodes CASSIIPGYEQYF.

The chain combines TRBV7-8 with TRBJ2-2; D ambiguous. This CDR3 region has 15 residues. V lost 1 base, J lost 1 base, and 7 bases lay in between. Per the germline V gene, CDR1 is SGHVS and CDR2 is FQNEAQ. The CDR3 here is CASSLVTVNTGELFF. The CDR3 DNA reads as TGTGCCAGCAGCTTAGTTACGGTGAACACCGGGGAGCTGTTTTTT.

This chain connects TRBV5-3 to TRBJ2-1, with 8 bases fitting TRBD1. TRBV5-3 belongs to the ORF category, with a function that is uncertain. J lost 4 bases, V lost 7 bases, and 10 bases had no gene match. CDR3 size: 15 residues. The CDR3 here is CARSPGTGLYNEQFF. The CDR3 nucleotides are TGTGCCAGATCCCCCGGGACAGGACTATACAATGAGCAGTTCTTC.

The V gene is TRBV6-5, the J gene TRBJ2-2; unclear D gene. Trimming pared 7 bases from V and 1 base from J, leaving 4 bases between. From germline, CDR1 is MNHEY and CDR2 SVGAGI. The CDR3 covers 12 residues. The CDR3 DNA is TGTGCCAGCACCAGGAACACCGGGGAGCTGTTTTTT. Encoded protein: CASTRNTGELFF.

This sequence joins TRBV29-1 and TRBJ2-6; 7 nucleotides match TRBD1. Germline CDR1 reads SQVTM; CDR2 reads ANQGSEA. With 3 bases clipped from V and 0 bases from J, the junction kept 14 bases outside the gene matches. CDR3 length: 19 residues. CDR3 loop: CSVDNTRDSEHSGANVLTF. The CDR3 DNA reads TGCAGCGTTGATAACACCCGGGACAGTGAGCACTCTGGGGCCAACGTCCTGACTTTC.

This chain links TRBV11-2 with TRBJ1-6; D is possibly TRBD1 (6 bases). Germline V gene data show CDR1 as SGHAT and CDR2 as FQNNGV. Trimming removed 4 bases at V and 7 bases at J, with 17 bases between. This CDR3 is built from 16 residues. The CDR3, as DNA: TGTGCCAGCAGCTCGCACGCAGGGGCTGTCAATTCACCCCTCCACTTT. This codes for CASSSHAGAVNSPLHF.

The chain is built from TRBV19 and TRBJ2-3, with TRBD2 matching 7 bases. CDR1 and CDR2 (germline): LNHDA, SQIVND (reference sequence). The CDR3 consists of 14 residues. The trim removed 7 bases at V and 3 bases at J, leaving 7 bases unmatched. The CDR3 here is CASKGGGGTDTQYF. The DNA for the CDR3 is TGTGCCAGTAAAGGCGGGGGAGGAACAGATACGCAGTATTTT.

V usage is TRBV21-1 and J usage is TRBJ2-3; the DNA was not used to check the table's D call, TRBD2. TRBV21-1 is a recognized pseudogene. The length of the CDR3 is 17 residues. This CDR3 is CASSKWVAGASTDTQYF. The CDR3 DNA sequence: TGTGCCAGCAGCAAATGGGTAGCGGGAGCTTCCACAGATACGCAGTATTTT.

CDR3 region: CASSSLSGLGGNTIYF. In DNA form, the CDR3 reads TGTGCCAGTAGCTCGCTTTCAGGGCTCGGTGGAAACACCATATATTTT. V usage is TRBV19 and J usage is TRBJ1-3, with D possibly TRBD1 on 5 matching bases. The length of the CDR3 is 16 residues. Germline-derived CDR1 and CDR2 are LNHDA and SQIVND (reference sequence). Trimming removed 6 bases at V and 3 bases at J, with 18 bases between.

This rearrangement joins TRBV7-9 to TRBJ2-1; D is ambiguous. The CDR3 is 13 amino acids. Germline CDR1 is SEHNR and CDR2 is FQNEAQ (reference sequence). Trimming pared 6 bases from V and 2 bases from J, leaving 8 bases between. CDR3 loop: CASRFPTYNEQFF. CDR3 nucleotide sequence: TGTGCCAGCAGGTTTCCAACCTACAATGAGCAGTTCTTC.

V and J are TRBV6-5 and TRBJ1-3; no reliable D call. Trimming took off 2 bases at V and 3 bases at J, with 11 bases between the two ends. Germline values: CDR1 MNHEY, CDR2 SVGAGI. CDR3 length: 15 amino acids. CDR3 amino acids: CASSYIRGSGNTIYF. In nucleotides, the CDR3 is TGTGCCAGCAGTTACATTCGGGGAAGTGGAAACACCATATATTTT.

There are a few counts of this clone. The chain joins TRBV5-1 to TRBJ2-2; D gene ambiguous. Trimming took 6 bases from V and 0 from J, leaving 12 bases between them. Germline loops: CDR1 SGHRS, CDR2 YFSETQ. This CDR3 is 15 amino acids long. The CDR3: CASTPRLSNTGELFF. Written as DNA, the CDR3 is TGCGCCAGCACACCGCGGCTATCGAACACCGGGGAGCTGTTTTTT.

The chain is built from TRBV9 and TRBJ1-2, with a possible D match to TRBD1 (6 bases). Germline CDR1 and CDR2: SGDLS and YYNGEE. This CDR3 has 15 amino acids. Trimming left V 0 bases short and J 7 bases short, with 16 bases between. Here the CDR3 DNA reads TGTGCCAGCAGCGTAGCTGGGGCAGGGGAGGGTGGCTACACCTTC. Its translation: CASSVAGAGEGGYTF. Looking up the rest from reference TRBV9 and TRBJ1-2 gives the full variable domain: DSGVTQTPKHLITATGQRVTLRCSPRSGDLSVYWYQQSLDQGLQFLIQYYNGEERAKGNILERFSAQQFPDLHSELNLSSLELGDSALYFCASSVAGAGEGGYTFGSGTRLTVV.

The rearrangement links TRBV27 to TRBJ1-5; a possible D gene is TRBD1 (5 bases). The V gene lost 0 bases and the J gene lost 2 bases, with 8 bases spanning the gap. Germline lookup yields CDR1 MNHEY and CDR2 SMNVEV (reference sequence). This CDR3 is 15 amino acids long. CDR3 residues: CASSLSTRGNQPQHF. The CDR3 DNA follows: TGTGCCAGCAGTTTATCGACCAGGGGCAATCAGCCCCAGCATTTT.

The chain is built from TRBV5-4 and TRBJ1-1, with a tentative D call TRBD1 (5 bases). V was trimmed by 3 bases and J by 1 base, leaving 13 bases between them. The germline CDR1 and CDR2 sequences are SGHNT and YYREEE (reference sequence). The CDR3 length is 15 residues. In nucleotides, the CDR3 is TGTGCCAGCAGCTCGCCGGGGGTGGGGAACACTGAAGCTTTCTTT. Its translation is CASSSPGVGNTEAFF.

This clone has only a few counts. CDR3: CASSGLAPDTQYF. In DNA form, the CDR3 reads TGTGCCAGCTCCGGACTAGCCCCAGATACGCAGTATTTT. This chain uses TRBV6-1 with TRBJ2-3; 8 bases match TRBD2. J gave up 4 bases and V 8 bases, and 5 bases lay outside the gene matches. The V gene's germline CDR1 is MNHNS and CDR2 SASEGT. The CDR3 loop spans 13 amino acids.

This rearrangement joins TRBV19 to TRBJ2-3; 10 positions agree with TRBD1. Germline V gives CDR1 LNHDA, CDR2 SQIVND (reference sequence). The CDR3 sequence is 15 residues long. Trimming removed 3 bases from V and 3 bases from J; junction bases left unmatched: 3. This chain's CDR3 is CASSMAGQGTDTQYF. The DNA for the CDR3 is TGTGCCAGTAGTATGGCGGGACAGGGGACAGATACGCAGTATTTT.

This rearrangement joins TRBV13 to TRBJ2-5, with 7 nucleotides matching TRBD1. The germline CDR1 and CDR2 sequences are PRHDT and FYEKMQ (reference sequence). J lost 5 bases, V lost 6 bases, and 3 bases had no gene match. The CDR3 sequence is 12 residues long. CDR3 coding DNA: TGTGCCAGCAGTGAGGGGGCTGAGACCCAGTACTTC. Its protein product is CASSEGAETQYF.

The chain combines TRBV7-2 with TRBJ2-3; 12 bases agree with TRBD2. This CDR3 has 18 residues. The ends lost 3 bases at V and 2 bases at J; junction bases unmatched: 9. CDR1 and CDR2 from the germline V gene are SGHTA and FQGNSA. The CDR3 loop reads CASSLWLAGGRATDTQYF. In nucleotides, the CDR3 is TGTGCCAGCAGCTTGTGGCTAGCGGGGGGGCGGGCCACAGATACGCAGTATTTT.

The chain links TRBV11-3 to TRBJ2-2; 11 nucleotides match TRBD1. Germline-derived CDR1 and CDR2 are SGHNT and YENEEA. CDR3 length equals 15 residues. The junction had 7 bases not matched to a gene; V was cut back by 5 bases and J by 8 bases. The CDR3 reads CASSRGQGASGELFF. CDR3 sequence (DNA): TGTGCCAGCAGCCGCGGACAGGGGGCATCAGGGGAGCTGTTTTTT.

The chain combines TRBV14 with TRBJ1-2, with a possible D match to TRBD1 (6 bases). Trimming shortened V by 6 bases and J by 7 bases, and 18 bases separated the two germline ends. The CDR3 has 14 amino acids. Germline lookup yields CDR1 SGHDN and CDR2 FVKESK. CDR3 sequence reads: CASRISGTNLGYTF. CDR3 nucleotides: TGTGCCAGCAGAATCTCTGGGACAAATCTTGGCTACACCTTC.

CDR3 amino acids: CASSLTSGSHAVDGEQYF. CDR3 nucleotides: TGTGCCAGCAGCTTGACTAGCGGGAGTCATGCGGTCGACGGCGAGCAGTACTTC. The rearrangement joins TRBV11-2 to TRBJ2-7; 12 positions match TRBD2. The CDR3 runs 18 residues. With 3 bases clipped from V and 6 bases from J, the junction kept 15 bases outside the gene matches. Germline CDR1 is SGHAT and CDR2 is FQNNGV.

The chain has TRBV9 and TRBJ2-1; the match to TRBD2 covers 12 bases. V trimming: 4 bases; J trimming: 10 bases; junction bases outside the gene matches: 9. Per the germline V gene, CDR1 is SGDLS and CDR2 is YYNGEE. The CDR3 spans 15 residues. The CDR3 nucleotides are TGTGCCAGCAGCAGGTCTAGCGGGGGGGCCGAGGAGCAGTTCTTC. Its protein product is CASSRSSGGAEEQFF.

This sequence joins TRBV6-5 and TRBJ1-1, with D unresolved. Per germline, CDR1 MNHEY and CDR2 SVGAGI. V lost 5 bases to trimming and J lost 11 bases, with 15 bases between them. The CDR3 has 12 residues. The CDR3 DNA sequence: TGTGCCAGCAGTCTTCCCTCCGGGTCCGCTTTCTTT. Encoded protein: CASSLPSGSAFF.

This clone occurred a few times. The chain uses TRBV6-5 and TRBJ1-2, with 7 positions matching TRBD1. V lost 0 bases, J lost 6 bases, and 4 bases stayed unmatched. Germline CDR1 reads MNHEY; CDR2 reads SVGAGI. The length of the CDR3 is 14 residues. Here the CDR3 DNA reads TGTGCCAGCAGTTACTCAGGGGGCGGCGATGGCTACACCTTC. Residues: CASSYSGGGDGYTF.

Written as DNA, the CDR3 is TGTGCCAGCAGTTTTCTTCCCCAGGGGCTCAATCAGCCCCAGCATTTT. Translation: CASSFLPQGLNQPQHF. The chain has TRBV27 and TRBJ1-5; possibly TRBD1 for D (6 bases). The CDR3 covers 16 residues. Deletions cut 3 bases from V and 3 bases from J, with 15 bases between. Looked up from germline, CDR1 is MNHEY and CDR2 is SMNVEV (reference sequence).

The V call is TRBV7-9, the J call TRBJ2-7; perhaps TRBD1 as D (6 bases). The V end lost 5 bases, the J end lost 2 bases, and 10 bases lay between the germline ends. In germline, CDR1 is SEHNR, CDR2 FQNEAQ (reference sequence). This CDR3 contains 13 residues. CDR3 protein: CASSPPGAYEQYF. The DNA for the CDR3 is TGTGCCAGCAGCCCGCCAGGGGCCTACGAGCAGTACTTC.